The next 32 T cell receptor beta chains were all read from a single sample in a study of metastatic and nonmetastatic thyroid tumors. All patients were untreated before thyroid surgery. TCRdb used MiXCR to call clones anew from the PCR reads. The data hold 53,000 or so clones, with 20% observed a single time. Sequences were obtained from blood. These receptors were collected from a female donor with papillary thyroid cancer or a benign thyroid nodule (not recorded which). Some clones in this sample may be carry-over from other donors' samples.

In this sample, this clone turned up many times. This sequence may be a read error, since a much larger clone differs from it by one base. V is TRBV10-3 and J is TRBJ2-1; 7 bases match TRBD2. The CDR3 is 16 amino acids. The germline CDR1 and CDR2 sequences are ENHRY and SYGVKD. This chain's CDR3 is CAISEHAGVPYSEQFF. The CDR3, as DNA: TGTGCCATCAGTGAGCACGCGGGAGTCCCCTACAGTGAGCAGTTCTTC.

The chain combines TRBV4-1 with TRBJ1-2; D remains unclear. Trimming cost V 9 bases and J 4 bases, with 15 bases left between them. The V gene's germline CDR1 is MGHRA and CDR2 YSYEKL. This CDR3 has 13 amino acids. The DNA for the CDR3 is TGCGCCAGGTGCTCTAGGGATACCTATGGCTACACCTTC. Its translation: CARCSRDTYGYTF.

This clone was counted only a few times. One junction end disagrees with the germline gene, perhaps due to a read error. The genes are TRBV6-1 and TRBJ1-1; D gene ambiguous. Germline CDR1 and CDR2: MNHNS and SASEGT. The CDR3 runs 10 residues. CDR3 residues: CASSTTGSLF. As DNA, the CDR3 is TGTGCCAGCAGTACCACCGGGAGTCTATTT.

There are a few counts of this clone. This chain links TRBV20-1 with TRBJ2-7, with D tentatively TRBD1 (5 bases). The CDR3 runs to 15 residues. The germline V gene encodes CDR1 DFQATT and CDR2 SNEGSKA (reference sequence). The V end was cut by 6 bases, the J end by 6 bases, with 24 bases between. In DNA form, the CDR3 reads TGCAGTGCAGAAGAAATGGCCTCAGGGTGCCCCGAGCAGTACTTC. As protein: CSAEEMASGCPEQYF.

This clone was picked up a small number of times. This chain connects TRBV12-3 or TRBV12-4 to TRBJ1-2, with D perhaps matching TRBD1 (5 bases). V was clipped by 3 bases and J by 7 bases, with 15 bases between them. The CDR3 contains 14 residues. The chain's CDR3 is CASSFRDSDRGYTF. CDR3 DNA: TGTGCCAGCAGTTTCCGTGACAGTGACCGTGGCTACACCTTC.

In this sample, this clone turned up many times. This rearrangement joins TRBV5-1 to TRBJ2-1; D not certain. V gave up 7 bases and J gave up 3 bases, with 17 bases separating them. The CDR3 has 15 amino acids. Germline CDR1 and CDR2: SGHRS and YFSETQ. DNA of the CDR3: TGCGCCAGCCGTGAATCTGGCGGAAGCTACAATGAGCAGTTCTTC. It translates to CASRESGGSYNEQFF.

This clone was seen repeatedly, ten times or more. The chain couples TRBV20-1 to TRBJ1-5; 7 nucleotides match TRBD1. This CDR3 has 12 amino acids. Germline V gives CDR1 DFQATT, CDR2 SNEGSKA (reference sequence). The V segment lost 4 bases and the J segment 5 bases; nucleotides outside the gene matches: 2. The CDR3 DNA follows: TGCAGTGCTACCGACAGGGATCAGCCCCAGCATTTT. Protein product: CSATDRDQPQHF.

This clone was detected a few times. This sequence may be a read error, since a much larger clone differs from it by one base. The rearrangement joins TRBV24-1 to TRBJ2-1, with no clear D. CDR3 length: 12 residues. Germline lookup yields CDR1 KGHDR and CDR2 SFDVKD. V was shortened by 4 bases and J by 8 bases, with 8 bases between the two germline ends. The CDR3 nucleotides are TGTGCCACCAGTGAAGGTAGGTATGAGCAGTTCTTC. Its translation is CATSEGRYEQFF.

This clone appeared a few times. A much larger clone differs by one base, so this may be a read error. The same CDR3 is also encoded by other DNA sequences in this sample. The chain joins TRBV2 to TRBJ2-3, with unresolved D. This CDR3 is built from 10 residues. Looked up from germline, CDR1 is SNHLY and CDR2 is FYNNEI. CDR3 sequence reads: CASRQTQMYF. In nucleotides, the CDR3 is TGTGCCAGCAGGCAAACCCAAATGTACTTT.

Many counts were recorded for this clone. The CDR3 here is CASSGPDFSSYNEQFF. The CDR3 DNA sequence: TGTGCCAGCAGCGGACCGGACTTCAGCTCCTACAATGAGCAGTTCTTC. The chain uses TRBV9 and TRBJ2-1; TRBD2 might be the D (5 bases). Germline V gives CDR1 SGDLS, CDR2 YYNGEE. Between the trimmed V and J ends, which lost 3 bases and 0 bases, there was a span of 13 bases. CDR3 length: 16 amino acids.

This clone showed up many times. The chain is built from TRBV12-3 or TRBV12-4 and TRBJ1-2; D is uncertain. The CDR3 has 12 residues. V lost 5 bases and J 8 bases, leaving 12 bases between the germline ends. CDR3 sequence (DNA): TGTGCCAGCAGTCCCCTCCAAGCCGGCTACACCTTC. This gives the protein CASSPLQAGYTF.

This clone was seen at least ten times. V and J are TRBV28 and TRBJ1-4; the D is unclear. This CDR3 spans 12 amino acids. Germline values: CDR1 MDHEN, CDR2 SYDVKM. V was pared by 7 bases and J by 8 bases, with 11 bases between. The CDR3 sequence: CASTGLREKLFF. The CDR3 DNA reads as TGTGCCAGCACTGGTCTCCGGGAAAAACTGTTTTTT.

Ten or more counts support this clone. The chain recombines TRBV20-1 with TRBJ2-1; 11 nucleotides match TRBD2. V lost 5 bases and J lost 6; bases outside the gene matches: 6. The length of the CDR3 is 14 residues. Germline V gene lookup returns CDR1 DFQATT and CDR2 SNEGSKA (reference sequence). As DNA, the CDR3 is TGCAGTGCTCTTAGCGGGAGGGGACCCAATGAGCAGTTCTTC. Its protein product is CSALSGRGPNEQFF.

This clone was recorded many times. The gene calls are TRBV7-9 and TRBJ1-1, with a tentative D call TRBD1 (5 bases). The V end was cut by 5 bases, the J end by 3 bases, with 13 bases between. Germline CDR1 and CDR2: SEHNR and FQNEAQ (reference sequence). This CDR3 region has 14 residues. The DNA for the CDR3 is TGTGCCAGCAGCGGGTTCGTAGGGGACACTGAAGCTTTCTTT. This gives the protein CASSGFVGDTEAFF.

This clone has a handful of counts. The rearrangement links TRBV5-6 to TRBJ2-5; D might be TRBD1 (5 bases). Germline V CDR1 and CDR2: SGHDT, YYEEEE. The CDR3 is 13 residues long. V gave up 6 bases and J gave up 5 bases, with 14 bases separating them. The CDR3 reads CASTLGVFETQYF. The CDR3 bases are TGTGCCAGCACCCTAGGGGTTTTTGAGACCCAGTACTTC.

The sample holds one count of this clone. The chain uses TRBV18 and TRBJ2-7, with 8 bases fitting TRBD1. Losses at the gene ends were 3 bases for V and 3 bases for J; bases not matched to a gene: 7. The CDR3 is 15 residues long. In germline, CDR1 is KGHSH, CDR2 LQKENI. The CDR3 sequence: CASSPRTGPFYEQYF. In nucleotides, the CDR3 is TGTGCCAGCTCACCGCGGACAGGGCCCTTCTACGAGCAGTACTTC.

This clone came up many times. The V and J genes are TRBV5-1 and TRBJ2-1; 10 bases map to TRBD2. CDR1 and CDR2 from the germline V gene are SGHRS and YFSETQ. This CDR3 has 16 residues. Losses at the gene ends were 0 bases for V and 7 bases for J; bases not matched to a gene: 7. CDR3: CASSLGGSSGSNEQFF. The CDR3 nucleotides read TGCGCCAGCAGCTTGGGTGGTTCTAGCGGGAGTAATGAGCAGTTCTTC.

This clone occurred many times. The chain carries TRBV20-1 and TRBJ2-7; D call uncertain. V lost 5 bases, J lost 2 bases, and 10 bases lay in between. The CDR3 extends over 12 amino acids. Germline CDR1 is DFQATT and CDR2 is SNEGSKA (reference sequence). CDR3 loop: CSAQRSPYEQYF. CDR3 nucleotides: TGCAGTGCTCAAAGGAGTCCCTACGAGCAGTACTTC.

This clone showed up many times. This chain joins TRBV7-9 and TRBJ1-5; 7 positions match TRBD1. Trimming took 1 base from V and 4 from J; bases not matched to a gene: 1. Germline lookup yields CDR1 SEHNR and CDR2 FQNEAQ (reference sequence). There are 14 residues in the CDR3. CDR3 protein: CASSLGQGNQPQHF. The DNA of the CDR3 is TGTGCCAGCAGCTTAGGACAGGGTAATCAGCCCCAGCATTTT.

This clone was picked up many times. V usage is TRBV20-1 and J usage is TRBJ1-1; D is perhaps TRBD1 (5 bases). From germline, CDR1 is DFQATT and CDR2 SNEGSKA (reference sequence). V was trimmed by 5 bases and J by 0 bases, leaving 13 bases between them. The length of the CDR3 is 14 residues. DNA of the CDR3: TGCAGTGCTTCCGGACACGCGATGAACACTGAAGCTTTCTTT. Its protein is CSASGHAMNTEAFF.

In regard to this clone: Mismatch with germline at one junction end may stem from a read error. The chain couples TRBV28 to TRBJ2-2; tentative D call: TRBD2 (6 bases). The germline V gene encodes CDR1 MDHEN and CDR2 SYDVKM. The CDR3 sequence is 14 residues long. CDR3 sequence: CASTSHTPGGDLFF. The CDR3 region has the DNA TGTGCCAGCACTTCCCATACTCCGGGCGGGGACCTGTTTTTT. Supplemented by reference TRBV28 and TRBJ2-2, the full variable domain reads DVKVTQSSRYLVKRTGEKVFLECVQDMDHENMFWYRQDPGLGLRLIYFSYDVKMKEKGDIPEGYSVSREKKERFSLILESASTNQTSMYLCASTSHTPGGDLFFGEGSRLTVL.

The V gene is TRBV19, the J gene TRBJ2-3, with D perhaps matching TRBD2 (6 bases). There are 13 residues in the CDR3. Trimming removed 9 bases at V and 2 bases at J, with 12 bases between. Germline CDR1 LNHDA, CDR2 SQIVND (reference sequence). The CDR3 loop reads CASTREITDTQYF. CDR3 in DNA: TGTGCCAGCACCCGGGAGATCACAGATACGCAGTATTTT.

Notes on this clone: One junction end does not reproduce the germline sequence, and a read error may be involved. The V gene is TRBV7-2, the J gene TRBJ2-1; a possible D gene is TRBD2 (5 bases). The CDR3 contains 13 residues. Germline assignment: CDR1 SGHTA and CDR2 FQGNSA. Written as DNA, the CDR3 is TGTGCCAGCAGCCGGACTCTCTACAATGTGCAGTTCTTC. Its translation: CASSRTLYNVQFF.

This clone showed up many times. The rearrangement links TRBV18 to TRBJ2-5; 8 bases are shared with TRBD2. The ends lost 3 bases at V and 4 bases at J; junction bases unmatched: 13. The germline CDR1 and CDR2 sequences are KGHSH and LQKENI. This CDR3 comprises 17 residues. The CDR3 loop is CASSPSLAGGRGETQYF. In DNA form, the CDR3 reads TGTGCCAGCTCACCCTCCTTGGCGGGAGGCCGGGGAGAGACCCAGTACTTC.

This clone was observed at least ten times. V and J are TRBV20-1 and TRBJ2-3; perhaps D is TRBD1 or TRBD2 (5 bases each). The V gene's germline CDR1 is DFQATT and CDR2 SNEGSKA (reference sequence). V was trimmed by 5 bases and J by 1 base, leaving 22 bases between them. This CDR3 is 17 amino acids long. CDR3 loop: CSARPLTGTQGTDTQYF. The CDR3, as DNA: TGCAGTGCTCGACCCTTAACCGGGACCCAGGGCACAGATACGCAGTATTTT.

This clone was detected ten times or more. V gene TRBV5-1 combines with J gene TRBJ1-3, with 10 bases identical to TRBD1. Trimming took 0 bases from V and 2 from J; bases not matched to a gene: 8. The CDR3 sequence is 18 residues long. CDR1 and CDR2 from the germline V gene are SGHRS and YFSETQ. The CDR3 nucleotides read TGCGCCAGCAGCTTGGCCCACCCCGACAGGGGGCCTGGAAACACCATATATTTT. Translated: CASSLAHPDRGPGNTIYF. The full variable domain, rest sourced from reference TRBV5-1 and TRBJ1-3, is KAGVTQTPRYLIKTRGQQVTLSCSPISGHRSVSWYQQTPGQGLQFLFEYFSETQRNKGNFPGRFSGRQFSNSRSEMNVSTLELGDSALYLCASSLAHPDRGPGNTIYFGEGSWLTVV.

This clone was seen only a few times. The chain carries TRBV6-5 and TRBJ2-7, with 10 bases identical to TRBD2. V trimming: 7 bases; J trimming: 2 bases; junction bases outside the gene matches: 17. Germline loops: CDR1 MNHEY, CDR2 SVGAGI. The CDR3 spans 18 residues. CDR3 sequence reads: CASIHRVLAGGGAYEQYF. The CDR3 DNA follows: TGTGCCAGCATCCACCGGGTTTTAGCGGGAGGAGGTGCCTACGAGCAGTACTTC.

Ten or more counts support this clone. CDR3 nucleotides: TGTGCCAGCAGCTTAGTAGGTGGGCGGGACTCCTACGAGCAGTACTTC. Its translation is CASSLVGGRDSYEQYF. The V call is TRBV7-3, the J call TRBJ2-7; D is possibly TRBD2 (6 bases). CDR3 length: 16 residues. The V and J ends lost 2 bases and 0 bases respectively, with 14 bases between them. CDR1 SGHTA and CDR2 FQGTGA come from the germline V gene.

This clone was seen at least ten times. V gene TRBV5-1 combines with J gene TRBJ2-5; 11 bases map to TRBD2. The CDR3 contains 15 residues. Germline-derived CDR1 and CDR2 are SGHRS and YFSETQ. With 2 bases clipped from V and 3 bases from J, the junction kept 3 bases outside the gene matches. CDR3: CASSFSGRDEETQYF. CDR3 nucleotides: TGCGCCAGCAGCTTTAGCGGGAGGGACGAAGAGACCCAGTACTTC.

As to this clone: With a much larger clone just one base away, this may be a read error. Other DNA sequences in this sample translate to the same CDR3. This sequence joins TRBV5-5 and TRBJ2-3, with D possibly being TRBD1 (6 bases). Trimming shortened V by 9 bases and J by 0 bases, and 17 bases separated the two germline ends. The CDR3 totals 15 residues. The V gene's germline CDR1 is SGHKS and CDR2 YYEKEE (reference sequence). Here the CDR3 DNA reads TGTGCCACCAGAGGGGGATGGGTAAGCACAGATACGCAGTATTTT. This encodes CATRGGWVSTDTQYF.

There are many counts of this clone. This chain joins TRBV5-1 and TRBJ2-7; 14 nucleotides agree with TRBD2. CDR3 size: 17 residues. V lost 4 bases, J lost 5 bases, and 11 bases stayed unmatched. Germline CDR1 SGHRS, CDR2 YFSETQ. CDR3 sequence (DNA): TGCGCCAGCAGCGCCTCCGGGACTAGCGGGAGTGTCGACGAGCAGTACTTC. Translated, it gives CASSASGTSGSVDEQYF.

Concerning this clone itself: The same CDR3 is also encoded by other DNA sequences in this sample. The chain recombines TRBV28 with TRBJ2-1; D ambiguous. The germline V gene has CDR1 MDHEN and CDR2 SYDVKM. Trimming took off 6 bases at V and 7 bases at J, with 16 bases between the two ends. This CDR3 is built from 14 residues. CDR3 in amino acids: CASSPSDGRNEQFF. CDR3 in DNA: TGTGCCAGCAGCCCTAGTGACGGGCGTAATGAGCAGTTCTTC.